This is a list of T cell receptor beta chains from one sample in a study of T cell changes during pregnancy in multiple sclerosis. Produced via immunoSEQ multiplex PCR; TCRdb's table is partial and in-frame only. Of some 61,000 clones in the sample, about 90% are singletons; the top ten hold approximately 0.84%. The source material was peripheral blood, sampled in the second trimester of pregnancy. The receptors derive from a female donor with multiple sclerosis, enrolled in a pregnancy study. Both conserved end residues are part of each CDR3.

CASSLVQGITYEQYF	TRBV7-9	TRBJ2-7
CASRIGVGSGELFF	TRBV4-3	TRBJ2-2
CASSQDPRQGREKLFF	TRBV4-3	TRBJ1-4
CASSLISGTESTGGYTF	TRBV7-6	TRBJ1-2
CASSFAGGQETQYF	TRBV5-5	TRBJ2-5
CASWTGSSYEQYF	TRBV27	TRBJ2-7
CASSLTSGGVGNEQFF	TRBV7-2	TRBJ2-1
CASSLLGGFRDTEAFF	TRBV5-5	TRBJ1-1
CASSGRTGTSNQPQHF	TRBV6-1	TRBJ1-5
CASSVTRGTGELFF	TRBV11-3	TRBJ2-2
CASSELDSTDTQYF	TRBV11-3	TRBJ2-3
CASSSLGPAPDTQYF	TRBV6-6	TRBJ2-3
CSVVPGGTEAFF	TRBV29-1	TRBJ1-1
CASSLVPGNNSPLHF	TRBV7-2	TRBJ1-6
CASSIDMWSQDHTEAFF	TRBV19	TRBJ1-1
CASSGLSGGWVGETQYF	TRBV25-1	TRBJ2-5
CASSDLQGYSNQPQHF	TRBV2	TRBJ1-5